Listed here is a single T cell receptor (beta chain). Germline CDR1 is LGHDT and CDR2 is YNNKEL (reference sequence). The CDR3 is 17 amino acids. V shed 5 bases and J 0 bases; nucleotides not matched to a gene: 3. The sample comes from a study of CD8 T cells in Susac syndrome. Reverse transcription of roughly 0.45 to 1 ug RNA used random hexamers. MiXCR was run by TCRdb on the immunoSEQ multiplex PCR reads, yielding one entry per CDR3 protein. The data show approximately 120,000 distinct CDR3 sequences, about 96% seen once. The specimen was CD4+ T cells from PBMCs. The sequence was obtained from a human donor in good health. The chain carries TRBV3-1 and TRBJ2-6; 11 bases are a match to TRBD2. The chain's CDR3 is CASSGGTSGSGANVLTF. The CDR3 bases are TGTGCCAGCAGCGGCGGGACTAGCGGCTCTGGGGCCAACGTCCTGACTTTC.